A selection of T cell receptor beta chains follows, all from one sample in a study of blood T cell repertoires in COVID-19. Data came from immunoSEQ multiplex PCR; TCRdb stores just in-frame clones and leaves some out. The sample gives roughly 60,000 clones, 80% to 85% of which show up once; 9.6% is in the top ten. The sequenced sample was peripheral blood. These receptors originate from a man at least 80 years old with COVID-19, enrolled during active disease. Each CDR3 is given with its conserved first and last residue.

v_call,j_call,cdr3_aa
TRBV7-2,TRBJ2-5,CASSARASGVVWTQYF
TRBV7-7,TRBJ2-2,CASSLEAVNTGELFF
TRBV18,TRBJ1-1,CASSPGGGGGTEAFF
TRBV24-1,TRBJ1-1,CATSPGGTNTEAFF
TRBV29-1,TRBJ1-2,CSVSTPAGGSGYGYTF
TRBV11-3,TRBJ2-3,CASSLRTGGEDTQYF
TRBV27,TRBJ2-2,CASTPLGVHANTGELFF
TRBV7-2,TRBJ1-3,CASSLVSWTGSGNTIYF
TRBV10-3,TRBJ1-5,CAISEGRGGNQPQHF
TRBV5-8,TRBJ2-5,CASSLEGARETQYF
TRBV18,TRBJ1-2,CASSPQALTGNGYTF
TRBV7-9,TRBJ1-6,CASSSHHGRNNSPLHF
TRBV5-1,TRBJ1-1,CASSHGQLNTEAFF
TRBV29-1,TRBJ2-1,CSVYGRESYNEQFF
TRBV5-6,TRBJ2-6,CASSWQGPRANVLTF
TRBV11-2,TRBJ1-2,CASTLAGALGYTF
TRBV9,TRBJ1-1,CASSVIQGKNTEAFF
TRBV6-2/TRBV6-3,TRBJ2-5,CASSSGDIQETQYF
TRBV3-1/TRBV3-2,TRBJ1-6,CASSQEWTFRNSPLHF
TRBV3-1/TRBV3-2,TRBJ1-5,CASSQDSGGISNQPQHF
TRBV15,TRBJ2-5,CATSSQGGDGETQYF
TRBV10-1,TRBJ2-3,CASSETTGSTDTQYF
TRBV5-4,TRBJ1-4,CASSRVGEGEKLFF
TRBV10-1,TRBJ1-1,CASSESIGVNTEAFF
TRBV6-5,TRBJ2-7,CASRGQVGEQYF
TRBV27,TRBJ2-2,CASSYQDRAGTGELFF